The 13 T cell receptor beta chains in this list originate from one sample, sequenced in a study of shared clonotypes between healthy human individuals. Profiled with immunoSEQ multiplex PCR; TCRdb holds only in-frame clones, not every one. The sample yields around 1.5 million clones, around 98% seen once. The sequenced sample consisted of naive CD4+ T cells sorted from blood. Noted subset: CD45RA+ positively selected. The receptors were gathered from a young man in good health.

The chain couples TRBV7-9 to TRBJ1-4, with a weak D call TRBD1 (5 bases). Trimming stripped 5 bases from V and 5 bases from J, with 21 bases between. This CDR3 is built from 17 residues. From germline, CDR1 is SEHNR and CDR2 FQNEAQ (reference sequence). In DNA form, the CDR3 reads TGTGCCAGCAGCGACGTTTCAGCCGGGACGGTAAATGAAAAACTGTTTTTT. Translation: CASSDVSAGTVNEKLFF.

In DNA, the CDR3 is TGTGCCAGCGAGGATCAGACAGGGCGAGGCTACCCGCTTTACAATGAGCAGTTCTTC. This gives the protein CASEDQTGRGYPLYNEQFF. V and J are TRBV19 and TRBJ2-1, with 7 bases lining up with TRBD1. V gave up 9 bases and J gave up 4 bases; unmatched junction bases: 24. Looked up from germline, CDR1 is LNHDA and CDR2 is SQIVND (reference sequence). This CDR3 is built from 19 residues.

The chain couples TRBV2 to TRBJ2-7; D not certain. CDR1 and CDR2 from the germline V gene are SNHLY and FYNNEI. V lost 6 bases, J lost 2 bases, and 20 bases lay in between. The length of the CDR3 is 16 residues. CDR3 residues: CASRTLGLPGPYEQYF. The CDR3 DNA reads TGTGCCAGCAGGACGTTGGGTCTGCCGGGTCCCTACGAGCAGTACTTC.

The chain recombines TRBV5-1 with TRBJ2-7; 10 nucleotides match TRBD1. V lost 6 bases and J lost 2; bases outside the gene matches: 8. Germline lookup yields CDR1 SGHRS and CDR2 YFSETQ. The CDR3 is made up of 15 amino acids. As DNA, the CDR3 is TGCGCCAGCACCTCCGGGACAGGGGTTACCTACGAGCAGTACTTC. Protein product: CASTSGTGVTYEQYF.

This chain joins TRBV7-8 and TRBJ2-5; perhaps TRBD1 as D (6 bases). Trimming cost V 6 bases and J 5 bases, with 7 bases left between them. Germline V CDR1 and CDR2: SGHVS, FQNEAQ. The CDR3 runs 11 residues. The CDR3 coding sequence is TGTGCCAGCAGGAGGGGGGAGACCCAGTACTTC. This codes for CASRRGETQYF.

This chain links TRBV28 with TRBJ2-1; D gene ambiguous. Germline V CDR1 and CDR2: MDHEN, SYDVKM. Trimming pared 8 bases from V and 0 bases from J, leaving 8 bases between. The CDR3 extends over 13 amino acids. In DNA form, the CDR3 reads TGTGCCAGCGGCAAGAGCTCCTACAATGAGCAGTTCTTC. Its translation is CASGKSSYNEQFF.

V and J are TRBV30 and TRBJ2-1; D is tentatively TRBD1 or TRBD2 (5 bases each). The CDR3 is 12 amino acids. Trimming cost V 8 bases and J 3 bases, with 11 bases left between them. CDR1 is GTSNPN and CDR2 is SVGIG in the germline V gene (reference sequence). The CDR3 loop reads CARGGSYNEQFF. In DNA form, the CDR3 reads TGTGCCCGTGGGGGTAGCTACAATGAGCAGTTCTTC.

The chain combines TRBV27 with TRBJ1-5; possibly TRBD1 for D (5 bases). V was clipped by 5 bases and J by 0 bases, with 17 bases between them. Germline V CDR1 and CDR2: MNHEY, SMNVEV (reference sequence). The CDR3 covers 17 residues. CDR3 DNA sequence: TGTGCCAGCAGTCCACGGGTAAGGGGCGATAGCAATCAGCCCCAGCATTTT. Residues: CASSPRVRGDSNQPQHF.

The J gene is TRBJ2-3, the V gene TRBV5-5, with no clear D. Trimming stripped 1 base from V and 6 bases from J, with 12 bases between. The CDR3 consists of 14 residues. Germline V gene data show CDR1 as SGHKS and CDR2 as YYEKEE (reference sequence). The CDR3 here is CASSLRASPDTQYF. Here the CDR3 DNA reads TGTGCCAGCAGCTTGCGTGCTTCGCCGGATACGCAGTATTTT. The variable domain in full, completed from reference TRBV5-5 and TRBJ2-3, reads DAGVTQSPTHLIKTRGQQVTLRCSPISGHKSVSWYQQVLGQGPQFIFQYYEKEERGRGNFPDRFSARQFPNYSSELNVNALLLGDSALYLCASSLRASPDTQYFGPGTRLTVL.

The rearrangement joins TRBV29-1 to TRBJ2-7, with TRBD1 as a possible D gene (5 bases). CDR3 length: 14 residues. CDR1 SQVTM and CDR2 ANQGSEA come from the germline V gene. Trimming stripped 2 bases from V and 6 bases from J, with 17 bases between. CDR3: CSVELVDMDREQYF. CDR3 nucleotide sequence: TGCAGCGTTGAATTGGTGGACATGGATCGCGAGCAGTACTTC.

The chain joins TRBV29-1 to TRBJ2-3, with D perhaps TRBD2 (5 bases). The CDR3 is 14 residues long. Trimming stripped 7 bases from V and 1 base from J, with 15 bases between. Germline loops: CDR1 SQVTM, CDR2 ANQGSEA. The CDR3: CSGALTGGTDTQYF. The CDR3 region has the DNA TGCAGCGGGGCTCTTACCGGGGGCACAGATACGCAGTATTTT.

This CDR3 is CASSLTGGRTEAFF. CDR3 bases: TGTGCCAGCAGCTTAACAGGGGGCCGCACTGAAGCTTTCTTT. This rearrangement joins TRBV7-3 to TRBJ1-1, with TRBD1 identical over 7 bases. Unmatched junction bases numbered 2, after V lost 0 bases and J lost 4 bases. Germline CDR1 SGHTA, CDR2 FQGTGA. The CDR3 spans 14 residues.

The chain has TRBV7-9 and TRBJ1-1; D may be TRBD1 (6 bases). This CDR3 is built from 16 residues. With 10 bases removed from V and 2 bases from J, the gap between germline ends came to 23 bases. Germline CDR1 is SEHNR and CDR2 is FQNEAQ (reference sequence). The CDR3 region has the DNA TGTGCCACCCAGCCTTACAGGGCCTCCCACAACACTGAAGCTTTCTTT. It is translated as CATQPYRASHNTEAFF. The variable domain in full, with the rest retrieved from reference TRBV7-9 and TRBJ1-1, is DTGVSQNPRHKITKRGQNVTFRCDPISEHNRLYWYRQTLGQGPEFLTYFQNEAQLEKSRLLSDRFSAERPKGSFSTLEIQRTEQGDSAMYLCATQPYRASHNTEAFFGQGTRLTVV.